A selection of T cell receptor beta chains follows, all from one sample in a study of T cell responses to AZD1222 COVID-19 vaccine. This table comes from immunoSEQ multiplex PCR, and its TCRdb copy is limited to in-frame clones, with some not included. The profile covers around 140,000 clones, with 80% to 95% appearing a single time and approximately 5.4% taken by the ten largest. The specimen comprised peripheral blood, sampled on day 0 of AZD1222 vaccination. The receptor set was obtained from an adult in good health. The CDR3 runs from the conserved cysteine through the conserved F or W. Each record gives: J gene, V gene, D gene, clone size, CDR3 DNA, CDR3 protein. A D gene is named only where the DNA matches it firmly. Clone size is not always given. Where it is, it says once, few, many or a class for expanded clones.

>TRBJ1-4|TRBV5-4|.|.
TGTGCCAGCAGCCCGGGTGGCGTGGCAACTAATGAAAAACTGTTTTTT
CASSPGGVATNEKLFF
>TRBJ2-5|TRBV7-2|.|.
TGTGCCAGCAGCTCCACAGGGAGTCTACAAGAGACCCAGTACTTC
CASSSTGSLQETQYF
>TRBJ2-5|TRBV12-3/TRBV12-4|.|.
TGTGCCAGCAGTGACAAGCCACAAGAGACCCAGTACTTC
CASSDKPQETQYF
>TRBJ2-3|TRBV19|TRBD2|.
TGTGCCAGTAGTATGATAGCGGGAGGGCCCGGCACAGATACGCAGTATTTT
CASSMIAGGPGTDTQYF
>TRBJ1-6|TRBV18|.|.
TGTGCCAGCTCACCTTTGGAACAAAATTCACCCCTCCACTTT
CASSPLEQNSPLHF
>TRBJ1-2|TRBV3-1/TRBV3-2|.|.
TGTGCCAGCAGCCAAGGTCCGGGAACGAACTATGGCTACACCTTC
CASSQGPGTNYGYTF
>TRBJ2-1|TRBV4-1|TRBD2|.
TGCGCCAGCAGCCAAAGGGTCCCCCAAGAAACACGGGGGGTCTACAATGAGCAGTTCTTC
CASSQRVPQETRGVYNEQFF
>TRBJ2-1|TRBV7-9|.|.
TGTGCCAGCAGCTTTGGGGAGGGGGATGAGCAGTTCTTC
CASSFGEGDEQFF
>TRBJ1-2|TRBV6-5|.|.
TGTGCCAGCAGTTACTTGGAAGCTACCAACTATGGCTACACCTTC
CASSYLEATNYGYTF
>TRBJ1-6|TRBV28|.|.
TGTGCCAGCAGTTTCCCGCAGGGGAGATTGCCCCTCCACTTT
CASSFPQGRLPLHF
>TRBJ2-7|TRBV5-6|TRBD1|.
TGTGCCAGCAGCTTGGTGGACAGGGGTCCCCACGAGCAGTACTTC
CASSLVDRGPHEQYF
>TRBJ1-5|TRBV5-5|.|.
TGTGCCAGCAGCTTGCCCTTAGGACCCCAGCATTTT
CASSLPLGPQHF
>TRBJ2-7|TRBV16|.|.
TGTGCCAGCAGCCAACCTGGCCAGACAGTCCCCTACGAGCAGTACTTC
CASSQPGQTVPYEQYF
>TRBJ2-3|TRBV24-1|.|.
TGTGCCACCAGTGATCACGCCGACCCCGGGGCCCGTGGCGATACGCAGTATTTT
CATSDHADPGARGDTQYF
>TRBJ1-2|TRBV15|TRBD1|.
TGTGCCACCCGCCGGGACAGGGAATATAACTATGGCTACACCTTC
CATRRDREYNYGYTF
>TRBJ2-3|TRBV5-6|TRBD2|.
TGTGCCAGCAGCTTGGAACTAGCGGAGGGAGATACGCAGTATTTT
CASSLELAEGDTQYF
>TRBJ1-1|TRBV6-5|.|.
TGTGCCAGCAGTTACTCAGTGAACACTGAAGCTTTCTTT
CASSYSVNTEAFF
>TRBJ1-1|TRBV5-1|.|.
TGCGCCAGCAGCCCGGGTGATGGGGTATCGGAAAACACTGAAGCTTTCTTT
CASSPGDGVSENTEAFF
>TRBJ1-5|TRBV28|TRBD1|.
TGTGCCAGCAGTCCCCCGGGACAGGGAAGCAAGCCCCAGCATTTT
CASSPPGQGSKPQHF
>TRBJ2-4|TRBV18|.|.
TGTGCCAGCTCATCAGCAGGACCCTCCAAAAACATTCAGTACTTC
CASSSAGPSKNIQYF
>TRBJ2-1|TRBV5-1|TRBD2|.
TGCGCCAGCAGCTTGGCAAGCGGGGGGGCGGGTGAGCAGTTCTTC
CASSLASGGAGEQFF
>TRBJ2-5|TRBV6-6|TRBD1|.
TGTGCCAGCAACGGACAGGGAGAAGAGACCCAGTACTTC
CASNGQGEETQYF
>TRBJ1-4|TRBV5-5|.|.
TGTGCCAGCAGCGCCTATCGAGGGCCTAATGAAAAACTGTTTTTT
CASSAYRGPNEKLFF
>TRBJ2-1|TRBV18|TRBD2|.
TGTGCCAGCTCCCCGGGACTAGCGGGCGCACGCGATGAGCAGTTCTTC
CASSPGLAGARDEQFF
>TRBJ2-7|TRBV4-1|TRBD1|.
TGCGCCAGCAGCCAAGGGGGGACAGCGGTTTCCTACGAGCAGTACTTC
CASSQGGTAVSYEQYF
>TRBJ2-1|TRBV7-9|.|.
TGTGCCAGCAGCGCGGTCGCTCATGAGCAGTTCTTC
CASSAVAHEQFF
>TRBJ1-2|TRBV7-9|TRBD1|.
TGTGCCAGCAGCTTTGACAGGGGGCAGGACTATGGCTACACCTTC
CASSFDRGQDYGYTF
>TRBJ2-4|TRBV27|.|.
TGTGCCAGCAGTTTGGATTGCATTCAGTACTTC
CASSLDCIQYF
>TRBJ1-1|TRBV6-5|.|.
TGTGCCAGCAGAAGACATTGGAACACTGAAGCTTTCTTT
CASRRHWNTEAFF
>TRBJ2-7|TRBV5-6|TRBD1|.
TGTGCCAGCAGCTCCGGGACAGAGAGTACGAGTGGGTACTTC
CASSSGTESTSGYF
>TRBJ2-2|TRBV12-3/TRBV12-4|.|.
TGTGCCAGCAGTCCCCCGCTCGGGGAGCTGTTTTTT
CASSPPLGELFF
>TRBJ2-1|TRBV7-9|.|few
TGTGCCAGCAGCGGGGTATCAGGAGACTACAATGAGCAGTTCTTC
CASSGVSGDYNEQFF
>TRBJ1-1|TRBV11-3|.|.
TGTGCCAGCAGCTTGACAGGCTACACTGAAGCTTTCTTT
CASSLTGYTEAFF
>TRBJ2-7|TRBV15|TRBD1|.
TGTGCCACCAGCAGTGAGGGGGCGGCAGGCGAGCAGTACTTC
CATSSEGAAGEQYF
>TRBJ2-2|TRBV24-1|.|.
TGTGCCACCAGTGAAAGGGTCTCGACGGGCACCGGGGAGCTGTTTTTT
CATSERVSTGTGELFF
>TRBJ2-1|TRBV4-1|.|.
TGCGCCAGCAGCCAGATTGAAGGGGACTACAATGAGCAGTTCTTC
CASSQIEGDYNEQFF
>TRBJ2-2|TRBV6-5|.|.
TGTGCCAGCAGCTACGAATACAGGGGGGGCGGGGAGCTGTTTTTT
CASSYEYRGGGELFF
>TRBJ1-1|TRBV5-1|.|.
TGCGCCAGCAGCTTGGAGAGGGGGGTCACTGAAGCTTTCTTT
CASSLERGVTEAFF
>TRBJ1-1|TRBV28|TRBD1|.
TGTGCCAGCAGTTTTACAGGGGCCATGAACACTGAAGCTTTCTTT
CASSFTGAMNTEAFF
>TRBJ2-5|TRBV5-8|TRBD2|once
TGTGCCAGCAGCTTGCCTAGCGGGGGCCAAGAGACCCAGTACTTC
CASSLPSGGQETQYF
>TRBJ1-5|TRBV7-2|TRBD1|.
TGTGCCAGCAGCCTGTACGGGACAGGGGTCCCTAATCAGCCCCAGCATTTT
CASSLYGTGVPNQPQHF
>TRBJ2-7|TRBV18|.|.
TGTGCCAGCTCCCAGGGATCCTTCTACGAGCAGTACTTC
CASSQGSFYEQYF
>TRBJ1-2|TRBV28|.|.
TGTGCCAGCAAGTCATCTTTGGGGCTGGGGGGCTACACCTTC
CASKSSLGLGGYTF
>TRBJ1-5|TRBV19|TRBD1|.
TGTGCCAGTAGCCGTGGGACAGGGGGTAATCAGCCCCAGCATTTT
CASSRGTGGNQPQHF
>TRBJ2-6|TRBV18|TRBD1|.
TGTGCCAGCTCACCACTACAGGGGAGCTCTGGGGCCAACGTCCTGACTTTC
CASSPLQGSSGANVLTF
>TRBJ1-3|TRBV6-5|TRBD1|.
TGTGCCAGCAGTTACTCCGGACAGGCCTCTGGAAACACCATATATTTT
CASSYSGQASGNTIYF
>TRBJ2-2|TRBV2|.|.
TGTGCCAGCAGTGATCAGGGGCCGAACACCGGGGAGCTGTTTTTT
CASSDQGPNTGELFF
>TRBJ2-5|TRBV19|TRBD1|.
TGTGCCAGTACCCCCGGGACAGCCGAAGAGACCCAGTACTTC
CASTPGTAEETQYF
>TRBJ2-4|TRBV6-5|.|.
TGTGCCAGCACTCCCCCCGGGGCCAAAAACATTCAGTACTTC
CASTPPGAKNIQYF
>TRBJ2-2|TRBV28|TRBD1|.
TGTGCCAGCAGAGGGGGCCATCTCACCGGGGAGCTGTTTTTT
CASRGGHLTGELFF
>TRBJ2-7|TRBV7-2|.|.
TGTGCCAGCAGCTTAGCCCACGAGCAGTACTTC
CASSLAHEQYF
>TRBJ2-3|TRBV11-2|.|once
TGTGCCAGCAGGATGGTTTGGAGCACAGATACGCAGTATTTT
CASRMVWSTDTQYF
>TRBJ2-2|TRBV6-1|TRBD1|.
TGTGCCAGCAGTGACGCGGACAGGGTCGTAGCGAACACCGGGGAGCTGTTTTTT
CASSDADRVVANTGELFF
>TRBJ2-1|TRBV25-1|.|.
TGTGCCAGCAGTGAATGGGCAGGCCGTAGGAATGAGCAGTTCTTC
CASSEWAGRRNEQFF
>TRBJ2-7|TRBV2|.|few
TGTGCCAGCAGATTCTTACCTTCCGGGCAGTACTTC
CASRFLPSGQYF
>TRBJ1-2|TRBV7-2|TRBD1|.
TGTGCCAGCAGCCTCGGACAGGGCAACTATGGCTACACCTTC
CASSLGQGNYGYTF
>TRBJ1-2|TRBV7-9|TRBD1|.
TGTGCCAGCAGCACTACGGGACAGCCTCACTATGGCTACACCTTC
CASSTTGQPHYGYTF